This T cell receptor beta chain was obtained from a study of T cell responses to AZD1222 COVID-19 vaccine. Whole-study findings and limits: It should be noted that donors were predominantly white British and more often female, and clonal diversity was possibly underestimated. Reportedly, nearly half the spike-specific TCRs target unmutated variant regions.

Concerning this clone itself: What it binds is not known.

This table comes from immunoSEQ multiplex PCR, and its TCRdb copy is limited to in-frame clones, with some not included. The sample holds 90,000 to 120,000 clones, 90% to 95% seen once. This TCR came from an adult who received the AZD1222 COVID-19 vaccine. Source: peripheral blood, taken 28 days after the second AZD1222 dose.

Here the CDR3 reads CASSLPEQGNTGGYTF. The CDR3 bases are TGTGCCAGCAGCTTGCCCGAACAGGGCAATACAGGGGGCTACACCTTC. The chain has TRBV5-4 and TRBJ1-2; weak D call: TRBD1 (6 bases). V dropped 1 base and J dropped 8 bases, with 21 bases sitting between them. CDR1 and CDR2 (germline): SGHNT, YYREEE (reference sequence). The CDR3 has 16 amino acids.